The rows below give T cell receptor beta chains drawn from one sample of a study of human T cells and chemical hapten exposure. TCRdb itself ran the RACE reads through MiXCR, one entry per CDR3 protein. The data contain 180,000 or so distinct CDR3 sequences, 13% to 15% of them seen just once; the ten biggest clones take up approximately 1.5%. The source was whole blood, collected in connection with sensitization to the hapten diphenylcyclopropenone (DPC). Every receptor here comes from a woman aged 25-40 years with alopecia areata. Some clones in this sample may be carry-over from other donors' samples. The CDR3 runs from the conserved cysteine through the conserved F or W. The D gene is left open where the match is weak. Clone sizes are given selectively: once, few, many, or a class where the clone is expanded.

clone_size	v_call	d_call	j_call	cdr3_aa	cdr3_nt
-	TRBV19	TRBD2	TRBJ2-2	CASSTRLAGGSGELFF	TGTGCCAGTAGTACGAGACTAGCGGGAGGGTCCGGGGAGCTGTTTTTT
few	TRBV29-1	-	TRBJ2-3	CSVGRANTDTQYF	TGCAGCGTTGGGCGCGCAAACACAGATACGCAGTATTTT
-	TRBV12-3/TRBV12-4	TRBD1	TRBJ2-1	CASRYRGNEQFF	TGTGCCAGCAGGTACAGGGGGAATGAGCAGTTCTTC
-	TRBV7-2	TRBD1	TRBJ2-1	CASSRQGSSSYNEQFF	TGTGCCAGCAGCCGACAGGGTTCGAGCTCCTACAATGAGCAGTTCTTC
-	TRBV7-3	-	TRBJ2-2	CASSFQAGPGELFF	TGTGCCAGCAGCTTTCAAGCGGGCCCCGGGGAGCTGTTTTTT
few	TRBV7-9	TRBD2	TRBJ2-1	CASRPSTSGLSYNEQFF	TGTGCCAGCAGACCCTCCACTAGCGGTCTCTCCTACAATGAGCAGTTCTTC
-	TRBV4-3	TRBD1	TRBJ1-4	CASSQDGDRGNEKLFF	TGCGCCAGCAGCCAAGATGGGGACAGGGGTAATGAAAAACTGTTTTTT
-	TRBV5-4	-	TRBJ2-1	CASGRPAAGWDEQFF	TGTGCCAGCGGACGGCCCGCCGCAGGGTGGGATGAGCAGTTCTTC
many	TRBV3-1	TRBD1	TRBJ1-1	CASSQWTGLNTEAFF	TGTGCCAGCAGCCAGTGGACAGGGTTGAACACTGAAGCTTTCTTT
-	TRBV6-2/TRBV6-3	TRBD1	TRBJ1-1	CASTLNRGQGEAFF	TGTGCCAGCACCCTCAACCGGGGACAGGGTGAAGCTTTCTTT
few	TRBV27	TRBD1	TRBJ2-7	CASSFSGQGYEQYF	TGTGCCAGCAGTTTCTCGGGACAGGGGTACGAGCAGTACTTC
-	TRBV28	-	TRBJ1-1	CASSLWGRDTEAFF	TGTGCCAGCAGTTTATGGGGAAGGGACACTGAAGCTTTCTTT
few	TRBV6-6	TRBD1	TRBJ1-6	CASTEGARNSPLHF	TGTGCCAGCACCGAGGGGGCGCGGAATTCACCCCTCCACTTT
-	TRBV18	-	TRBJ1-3	CASSPTTTGGSGNTIYF	TGTGCCAGCTCACCAACGACGACGGGTGGCTCTGGAAACACCATATATTTT
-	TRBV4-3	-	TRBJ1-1	CASSQIGSGNTEAFF	TGCGCCAGCAGCCAGATAGGTTCTGGGAACACTGAAGCTTTCTTT
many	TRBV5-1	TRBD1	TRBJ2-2	CASTLDRANTGELFF	TGCGCCAGCACCCTGGACAGGGCGAACACCGGGGAGCTGTTTTTT
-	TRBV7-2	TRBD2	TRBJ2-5	CASSRTSGGATQYF	TGTGCCAGCAGCCGGACTAGCGGAGGGGCGACCCAGTACTTC
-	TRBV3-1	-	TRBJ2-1	CASSHWSSYNEQFF	TGTGCCAGCAGCCATTGGAGCTCCTACAATGAGCAGTTCTTC
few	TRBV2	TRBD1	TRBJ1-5	CASWTGGLSQPQHF	TGTGCCAGCTGGACAGGGGGTTTGAGTCAGCCCCAGCATTTT
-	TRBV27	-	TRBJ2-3	CASSTTTPLGSTDTQYF	TGTGCCAGCAGCACGACGACCCCCCTAGGGAGCACAGATACGCAGTATTTT
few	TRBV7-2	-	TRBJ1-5	CASSPEGYSNQPQHF	TGTGCCAGCAGCCCCGAGGGATATAGCAATCAGCCCCAGCATTTT
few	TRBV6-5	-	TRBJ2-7	CASSYFTSPRVYEQYF	TGTGCCAGCAGTTACTTTACTAGCCCGAGGGTCTACGAGCAGTACTTC
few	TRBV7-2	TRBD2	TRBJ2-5	CASSLMGPGGEETQYF	TGTGCCAGCAGCTTAATGGGGCCCGGGGGGGAAGAGACCCAGTACTTC
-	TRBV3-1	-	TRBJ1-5	CASSQDRAVEPQHF	TGTGCCAGCAGCCAAGATCGGGCAGTCGAACCCCAGCATTTT
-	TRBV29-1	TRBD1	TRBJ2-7	CSAWGQGGEQYF	TGCAGCGCATGGGGACAGGGTGGGGAGCAGTACTTC
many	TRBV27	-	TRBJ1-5	CASRLWAESNQPQHF	TGTGCCAGCAGGCTCTGGGCCGAAAGCAATCAGCCCCAGCATTTT
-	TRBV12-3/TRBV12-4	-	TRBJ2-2	CASLEGLSLTGELFF	TGTGCCAGCCTAGAAGGTCTGTCGCTAACCGGGGAGCTGTTTTTT
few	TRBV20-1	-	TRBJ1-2	CSASLDSGPNYGYTF	TGCAGTGCTAGTTTGGATTCAGGGCCCAACTATGGCTACACCTTC
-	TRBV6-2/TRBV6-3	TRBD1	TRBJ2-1	CASTELPTGRKFF	TGTGCCAGCACCGAATTACCGACAGGGCGTAAGTTCTTC
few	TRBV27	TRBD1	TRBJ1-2	CASSLRGQGYYGYTF	TGTGCCAGCAGTTTAAGAGGACAGGGATACTATGGCTACACCTTC
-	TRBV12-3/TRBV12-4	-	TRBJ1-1	CASTRLGENTEAFF	TGTGCCAGCACCAGGTTAGGTGAGAACACTGAAGCTTTCTTT
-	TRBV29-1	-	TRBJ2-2	CSVEPGQTNTGELFF	TGCAGCGTTGAACCGGGGCAGACGAACACCGGGGAGCTGTTTTTT
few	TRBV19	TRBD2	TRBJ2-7	CASSRGGDYSYEQYF	TGTGCCAGTAGTCGGGGCGGGGACTACTCCTACGAGCAGTACTTC
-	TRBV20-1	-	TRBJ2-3	CSARTGTNTDTQYF	TGCAGTGCTAGAACCGGGACAAACACAGATACGCAGTATTTT
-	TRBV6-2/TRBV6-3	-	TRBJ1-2	CASSYDGNYGYTF	TGTGCCAGCAGTTACGACGGAAACTATGGCTACACCTTC
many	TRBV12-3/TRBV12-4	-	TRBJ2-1	CASSYLGHEQFF	TGTGCCAGCAGTTATCTGGGCCATGAGCAGTTCTTC
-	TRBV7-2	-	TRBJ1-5	CASSLVLWGNQPQHF	TGTGCCAGCAGCTTAGTACTGTGGGGCAATCAGCCCCAGCATTTT
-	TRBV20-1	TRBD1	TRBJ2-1	CSASRGQGPYNEQFF	TGCAGTGCTTCACGGGGACAGGGCCCCTACAATGAGCAGTTCTTC
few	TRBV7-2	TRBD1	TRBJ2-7	CASTITGTGTEQYF	TGTGCCAGCACCATAACCGGGACAGGGACCGAGCAGTACTTC
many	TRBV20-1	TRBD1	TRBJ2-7	CSAPTTGLYEQYF	TGCAGTGCTCCAACGACAGGGCTCTACGAGCAGTACTTC
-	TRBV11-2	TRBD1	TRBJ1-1	CASSTRQGRTEAFF	TGTGCCAGCAGCACCAGACAGGGGCGGACTGAAGCTTTCTTT
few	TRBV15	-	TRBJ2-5	CATSRGSQETQYF	TGTGCCACCAGCAGAGGGTCCCAAGAGACCCAGTACTTC
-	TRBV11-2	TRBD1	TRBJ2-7	CASSDGGQGTRIFYEQYF	TGTGCCAGCAGCGACGGGGGACAGGGGACCCGGATTTTTTACGAGCAGTACTTC
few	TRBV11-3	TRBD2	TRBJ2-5	CASSPLTLTSGYQETQYF	TGTGCCAGCAGCCCCCTAACGCTTACTAGCGGCTACCAAGAGACCCAGTACTTC
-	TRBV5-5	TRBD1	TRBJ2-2	CASSLRLTRDSYTGELFF	TGTGCCAGCAGCTTGAGGCTGACCCGGGACAGCTACACCGGGGAGCTGTTTTTT